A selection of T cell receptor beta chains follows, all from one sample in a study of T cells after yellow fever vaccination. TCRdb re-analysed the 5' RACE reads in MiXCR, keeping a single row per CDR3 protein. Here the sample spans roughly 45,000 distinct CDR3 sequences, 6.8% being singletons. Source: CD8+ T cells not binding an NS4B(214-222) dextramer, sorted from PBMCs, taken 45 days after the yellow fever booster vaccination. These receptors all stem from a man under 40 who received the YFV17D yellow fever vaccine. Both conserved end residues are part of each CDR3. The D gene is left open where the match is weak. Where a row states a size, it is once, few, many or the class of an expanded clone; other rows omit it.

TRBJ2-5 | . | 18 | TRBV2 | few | TGTGCCAGCAGTCCTCCAATACTAGGCGGACCGCAAGACCAGACCCAGTACTTC | CASSPPILGGPQDQTQYF
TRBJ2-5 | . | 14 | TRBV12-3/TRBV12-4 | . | TGTGCCAGCACCATACAATCTGTGCGGGAGACCCAGTACTTC | CASTIQSVRETQYF
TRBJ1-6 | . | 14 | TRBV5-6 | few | TGTGCCAGCAGCTTGTATATAAATAATTCACCCCTCCACTTT | CASSLYINNSPLHF
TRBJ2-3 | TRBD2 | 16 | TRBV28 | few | TGTGCCAGCTATGCAGGGAGGGTAGCAAGGACAGATACGCAGTATTTT | CASYAGRVARTDTQYF
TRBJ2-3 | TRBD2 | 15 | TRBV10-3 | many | TGTGCCATCAGTGAGTTCCTAGCGGACACAGATACGCAGTATTTT | CAISEFLADTDTQYF
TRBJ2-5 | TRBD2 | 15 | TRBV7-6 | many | TGTGCCAGCAGCTTACTAGCGGGCCTCCAAGAGACCCAGTACTTC | CASSLLAGLQETQYF
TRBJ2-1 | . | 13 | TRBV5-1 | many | TGCGCCAGCAGCCCACCCTCGTACAATGAGCAGTTCTTC | CASSPPSYNEQFF
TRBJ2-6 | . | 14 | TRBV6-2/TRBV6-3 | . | TGTGCCAGCAGTAATATCTCTGGGGCCAACGTCCTGACTTTC | CASSNISGANVLTF
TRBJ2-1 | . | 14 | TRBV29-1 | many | TGCAGCGTTGCGAAGACTAGCTCCTACAATGAGCAGTTCTTC | CSVAKTSSYNEQFF
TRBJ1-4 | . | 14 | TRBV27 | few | TGTGCCAGCAGTTCGCACTCCCGCGGTGAAAAACTGTTTTTT | CASSSHSRGEKLFF
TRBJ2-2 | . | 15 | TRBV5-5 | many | TGTGCCAGCAGCCCTGGAGCGGCGAACACCGGGGAGCTGTTTTTT | CASSPGAANTGELFF
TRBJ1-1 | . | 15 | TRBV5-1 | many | TGCGCCAGCAGCACAACCGGGACACAGAACACTGAAGCTTTCTTT | CASSTTGTQNTEAFF
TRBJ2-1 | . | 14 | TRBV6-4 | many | TGTGCCAGCAGTACTACCGACGGTCACAATGAGCAGTTCTTC | CASSTTDGHNEQFF
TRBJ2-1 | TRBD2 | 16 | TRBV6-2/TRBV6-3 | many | TGTGCCAGCAGTTACGGACCTAGCGGGAGTCCCAATGAGCAGTTCTTC | CASSYGPSGSPNEQFF